This T cell receptor (beta chain) was found in a study of shared clonotypes between healthy human individuals. Study-level results: Sampling covered blood only; tissue repertoires likely differ.

About this clone itself: Its cognate antigen is unknown.

Sequencing used immunoSEQ multiplex PCR; TCRdb keeps in-frame clones, though not all of them. The sample consists of 2.5 million or so clones, approximately 90% of them appearing once. Germline V gene sequence: CDR1 SGHRS, CDR2 YFSETQ. Trimming removed 5 bases at V and 0 bases at J, with 12 bases between. The CDR3 totals 14 residues. Adult Caucasians living in Nashville, Tennessee made up all of the donors. This chain links TRBV5-1 with TRBJ2-7; D remains ambiguous. The origin of this receptor is a man aged 18-30 years in good health. Sequenced input: naive CD4+ T cells sorted from blood. Documented subset: CD45RA+ positively selected. The CDR3 bases are TGCGCCAGCAGTCTCCGGTCCACCTCCTACGAGCAGTACTTC. Translated, it gives CASSLRSTSYEQYF. The variable domain in full, with the rest retrieved from reference TRBV5-1 and TRBJ2-7, is KAGVTQTPRYLIKTRGQQVTLSCSPISGHRSVSWYQQTPGQGLQFLFEYFSETQRNKGNFPGRFSGRQFSNSRSEMNVSTLELGDSALYLCASSLRSTSYEQYFGPGTRLTVT.